This T cell receptor beta chain was profiled in a study of blood T cells in healthy people across ages. Whole-study context: Through template switching, about one barcoded beta molecule was captured per two T cells, as measured in model experiments. Study-wide points: As naive T cell percentage varied, TCR beta diversity correlated strongly with it. Researchers judged that diversity estimates from one million T cells fell short of true values.

With respect to this clonotype: Its antigen is not known.

A sample-barcoded 5' primer and a J-beta primer mix were used in a second PCR of about 7 to 12 cycles. Each CDR3 protein is one row after TCRdb ran MiXCR on the 5' RACE reads. Seen here are around 1,700,000 distinct CDR3 sequences, 28% observed once, and the top ten hold approximately 7.7%. Germline CDR1 and CDR2: SGHAT and FQNNGV. CDR3 length: 15 amino acids. The germline V and J ends were trimmed by 5 bases and 4 bases, with 16 bases remaining between them. Extraction of total RNA produced a minimum of 5 micrograms from each sample. The TCR originated in a woman in her twenties or thirties in good health. Source material: blood. V usage is TRBV11-2 and J usage is TRBJ2-3; D possibly matches TRBD1 or TRBD2 (6 bases each). The chain's CDR3 is CASSAAERGADTQYF. The DNA for the CDR3 is TGTGCCAGCAGCGCGGCCGAGAGGGGGGCAGATACGCAGTATTTT.